This TCR beta chain is from a study of glioma-infiltrating T cells. A remark on this clonotype: One base away lies a much larger clone, so this may be a sequencing read error.

Amplification of TCR alpha and beta CDR3 regions from RNA used iRepertoire nested multiplex PCR. TCRdb analysed the multiplex PCR reads with MiXCR anew, one entry per CDR3 protein. The data show roughly 350,000 distinct CDR3 sequences, 41% seen once. The CDR3 extends over 15 amino acids. Germline CDR1 reads MDHEN; CDR2 reads SYDVKM. The V gene lost 5 bases and the J gene lost 1 base, with 12 bases spanning the gap. The source of this sequence is a human donor with low-grade glioma or glioblastoma, undergoing nonglioma brain surgery, or in good health (not recorded which). The sample consisted of glioma tissue, nonneoplastic brain tissue, or PBMCs (not recorded which). The rearrangement uses TRBV28 and TRBJ1-5, with D tentatively TRBD1 (5 bases). The CDR3 nucleotides read TGTGCCAGCAGTCGCCGTACAGGCAGCAATCAGCCCCAGCATTTT. This gives the protein CASSRRTGSNQPQHF.